Listed here is a single T cell receptor (beta chain). The data originate from a study of blood T cell repertoires in COVID-19. Looking at the study overall: Acute-phase and convalescent COVID-19 samples originated in the United States, Italy and Spain. PBMCs, B-cell-depleted T cells, or T cells provided the cDNA or gDNA that made up the material.

Per the authors' pipeline: Amplified reference gene primers provided the basis for estimating nucleated cell counts. Here immunoSEQ multiplex PCR was the method, and the copy in TCRdb shows in-frame clones only, minus some. Clone size and the V and J calls come from that table; the DNA yielded D and trimming. The sample consists of about 59,000 clones, roughly 90% of them appearing once. This CDR3 has 14 residues. V was clipped by 3 bases and J by 4 bases; unmatched bases: 3. Germline V gene data show CDR1 as MRHNA and CDR2 as SNTAGT. V is TRBV6-4 and J is TRBJ1-2; 9 bases are a match to TRBD1. The sequence derives from a man older than 75 in a cohort sampled during active COVID-19. The sequenced material came from peripheral blood. CDR3 sequence: CASSEQQGAYGYTF. The CDR3 coding sequence is TGTGCCAGCAGTGAACAACAGGGGGCCTATGGCTACACCTTC.